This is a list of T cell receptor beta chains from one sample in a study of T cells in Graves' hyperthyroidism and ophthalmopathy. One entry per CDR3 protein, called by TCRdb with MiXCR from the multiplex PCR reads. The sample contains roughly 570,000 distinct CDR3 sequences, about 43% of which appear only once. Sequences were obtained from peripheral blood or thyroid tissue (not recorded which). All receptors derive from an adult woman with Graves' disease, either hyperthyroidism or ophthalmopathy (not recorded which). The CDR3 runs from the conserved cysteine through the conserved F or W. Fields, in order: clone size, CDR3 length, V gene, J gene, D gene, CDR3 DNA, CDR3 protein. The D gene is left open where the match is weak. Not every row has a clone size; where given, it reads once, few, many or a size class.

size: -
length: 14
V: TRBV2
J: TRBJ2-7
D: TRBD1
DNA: TGTGCCACCAAGCCGGGGACAGAAGCCTACGAGCAGTACTTC
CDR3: CATKPGTEAYEQYF

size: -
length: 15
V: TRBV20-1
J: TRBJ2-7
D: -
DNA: TGCAGTGCTAGGTCAGGGCACCGCTATGGCTACGAGCAGTACTTC
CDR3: CSARSGHRYGYEQYF

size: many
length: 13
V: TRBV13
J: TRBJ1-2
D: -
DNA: TGTGCCAGCAGCCCGACTTTGGACTATGGCTACACCTTC
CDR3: CASSPTLDYGYTF

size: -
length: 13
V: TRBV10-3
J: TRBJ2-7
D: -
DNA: TGTGCCATCAGTGACTTCGGGGCCGGGGAGCAGTACTTC
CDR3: CAISDFGAGEQYF

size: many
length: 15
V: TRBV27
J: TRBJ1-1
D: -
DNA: TGTGCCAGCAGTGGGGCCGGGTTGGAGAATACTGAAGCTTTCTTT
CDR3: CASSGAGLENTEAFF

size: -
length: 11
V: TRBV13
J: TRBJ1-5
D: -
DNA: TGTGCCAGCAGGGAGGCAGCCTACGAGCATTTT
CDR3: CASREAAYEHF

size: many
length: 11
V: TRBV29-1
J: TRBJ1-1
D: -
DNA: TGCAGCGTTGACCGGAACACTGAAGCTTTCTTT
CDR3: CSVDRNTEAFF

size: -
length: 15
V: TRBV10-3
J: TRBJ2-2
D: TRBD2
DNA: TGTGCCATCAGTCCTGGGACTAGCGGCACCGGGGAGCTGTTTTTT
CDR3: CAISPGTSGTGELFF

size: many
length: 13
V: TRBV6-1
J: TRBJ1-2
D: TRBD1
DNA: TGTGCCAGCAGCGGACAGGGAGGTTATGGCTACACCTTC
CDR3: CASSGQGGYGYTF

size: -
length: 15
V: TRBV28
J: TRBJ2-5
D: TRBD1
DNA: TGTGCCAGCAGCCGGACAGGTATATCCGAAGAGACCCAGTACTTC
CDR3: CASSRTGISEETQYF

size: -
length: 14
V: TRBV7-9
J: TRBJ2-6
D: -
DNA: TGTGCCAGCACCTCTTACCCTGGGGCCAACGTCCTGACTTTC
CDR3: CASTSYPGANVLTF

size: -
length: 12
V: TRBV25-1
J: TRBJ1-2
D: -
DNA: TGTGCCAGCAGTGATAAATGGACTGGCTACACCTTC
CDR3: CASSDKWTGYTF

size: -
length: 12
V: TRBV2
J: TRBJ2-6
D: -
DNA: TGTGCCAGCAGTTTGGGTGGTCACGTCCTGACTTTC
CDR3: CASSLGGHVLTF

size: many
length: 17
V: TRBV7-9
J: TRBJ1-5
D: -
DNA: TGTGCCAGCAGCCTTGACACGGTAGTCGATAGCAATCAGCCCCAGCATTTT
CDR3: CASSLDTVVDSNQPQHF

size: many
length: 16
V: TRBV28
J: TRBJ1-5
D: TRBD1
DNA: TGTGCCAGCAGTACGGCGAGACAGGGTTCGAGTCAGCCCCAGCATTTT
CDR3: CASSTARQGSSQPQHF

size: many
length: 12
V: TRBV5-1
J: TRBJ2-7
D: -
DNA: TGCGCCAGCAGCTCGGACTTCTCCGAGCAGTACTTC
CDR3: CASSSDFSEQYF

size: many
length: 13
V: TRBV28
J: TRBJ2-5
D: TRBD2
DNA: TGTGCCAGCGGGGGAGGGCCACGTGAGACCCAGTACTTC
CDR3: CASGGGPRETQYF

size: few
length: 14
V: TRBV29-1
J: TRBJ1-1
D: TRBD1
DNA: TGCAGCGTTGAAGCAGGGGGCTCGAACACTGAAGCTTTCTTT
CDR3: CSVEAGGSNTEAFF

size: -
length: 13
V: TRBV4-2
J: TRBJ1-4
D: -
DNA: TGTGCCAGCAGCGGAACTGTCAACGAAAAACTGTTTTTT
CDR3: CASSGTVNEKLFF

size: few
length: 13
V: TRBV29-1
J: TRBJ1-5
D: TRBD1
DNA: TGCAGCGTTGGAAACAGGGGGTTGCAGCCCCAGCATTTT
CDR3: CSVGNRGLQPQHF

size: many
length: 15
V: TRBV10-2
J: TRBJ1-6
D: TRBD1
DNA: TGCGCCAGCAGTCCGGGACAGGGAGGGAATTCACCCCTCCACTTT
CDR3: CASSPGQGGNSPLHF

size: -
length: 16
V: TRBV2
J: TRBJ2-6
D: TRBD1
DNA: TGTGCCAGCAGTGAAGAATCAGGGGGTGGGGCCAACGTCCTGACTTTC
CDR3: CASSEESGGGANVLTF

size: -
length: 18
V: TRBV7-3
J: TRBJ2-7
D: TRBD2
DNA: TGTGCCAGCAGCCCCGGGACTAGCGGGAGTCCCCCCCTAGGGGTGCAGTACTTC
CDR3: CASSPGTSGSPPLGVQYF

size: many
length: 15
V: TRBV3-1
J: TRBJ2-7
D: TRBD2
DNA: TGTGCCAGCAGCCGAATGGGACTAGCGAGCTACGAGCAGTACTTC
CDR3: CASSRMGLASYEQYF

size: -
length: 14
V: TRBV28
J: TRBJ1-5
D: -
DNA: TGTGCCAGCAGTTTATGGGGGTTCGGGCAGCCCCAGCATTTT
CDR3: CASSLWGFGQPQHF

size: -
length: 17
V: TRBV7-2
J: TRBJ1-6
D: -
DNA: TGTGCCAGCAGTCGCATGGTTGCAGACACCGGGAACTCACCCCTCCACTTT
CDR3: CASSRMVADTGNSPLHF

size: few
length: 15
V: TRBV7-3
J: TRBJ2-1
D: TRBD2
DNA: TGTGCCAGCAGCATACTAGCGGGAGGGCCCAATGAGCAGTTCTTC
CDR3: CASSILAGGPNEQFF

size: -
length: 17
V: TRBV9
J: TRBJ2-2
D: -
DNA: TGTGCCAGCAGCGTAGCATCTTCGGGGATGAACACCGGGGAGCTGTTTTTT
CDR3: CASSVASSGMNTGELFF

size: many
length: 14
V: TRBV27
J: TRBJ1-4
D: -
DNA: TGTGCCAGCAGTAACGACAGGTCGGAAGAAAAACTGTTTTTT
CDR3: CASSNDRSEEKLFF

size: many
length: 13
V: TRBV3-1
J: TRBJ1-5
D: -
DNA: TGTGCCAGCAGCCAAACTGTGGGACAGCCCCAGCATTTT
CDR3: CASSQTVGQPQHF

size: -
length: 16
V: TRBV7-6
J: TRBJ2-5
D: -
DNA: TGTGCCAGCAGCATGGCCGGGACAACTATTCAAGAGACCCAGTACTTC
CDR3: CASSMAGTTIQETQYF

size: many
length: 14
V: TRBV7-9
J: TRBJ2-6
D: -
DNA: TGTGCCAGCAGACAGAACTCTGGGGCCAACGTCCTGACTTTC
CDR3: CASRQNSGANVLTF

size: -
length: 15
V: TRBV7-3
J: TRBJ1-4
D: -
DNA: TGTGCCAGCAGCCCCGGGTTCAACACTGATGAAAAACTGTTTTTT
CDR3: CASSPGFNTDEKLFF

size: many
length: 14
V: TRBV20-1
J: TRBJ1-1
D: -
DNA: TGCAGTGCAAAATTGACAGCCATGAACACTGAAGCTTTCTTT
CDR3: CSAKLTAMNTEAFF

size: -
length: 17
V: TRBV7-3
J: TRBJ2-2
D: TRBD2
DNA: TGCGCCAGCAGCCGAGGGACTAGCGGAACGAACACCGGGGAGCTGTTTTTT
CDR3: CASSRGTSGTNTGELFF

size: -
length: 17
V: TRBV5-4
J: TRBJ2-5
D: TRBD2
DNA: TGTGCCAGCAGCGTTGGTACTAGCGGGCAGTACCAAGAGACCCAGTACTTC
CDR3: CASSVGTSGQYQETQYF

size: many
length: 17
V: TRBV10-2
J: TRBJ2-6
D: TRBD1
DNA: TGCGCCAGCAGTGATTGGACAGGGGGTTTGGGGGCCAACGTCCTGACTTTC
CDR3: CASSDWTGGLGANVLTF

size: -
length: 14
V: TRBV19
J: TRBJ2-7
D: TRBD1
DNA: TGTGCCAGTAAGTCCGGTGCAGGGGGTAACGAGCAGTACTTC
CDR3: CASKSGAGGNEQYF

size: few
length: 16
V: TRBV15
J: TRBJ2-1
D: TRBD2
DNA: TGTGCCACCAGCAGAGTGGCTAGCGGGGGCCGTGGGGAGCAGTTCTTC
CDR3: CATSRVASGGRGEQFF

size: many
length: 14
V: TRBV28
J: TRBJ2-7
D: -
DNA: TGTGCCAGCAGTATAACGGGGGACTCCTACGAGCAGTACTTC
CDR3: CASSITGDSYEQYF

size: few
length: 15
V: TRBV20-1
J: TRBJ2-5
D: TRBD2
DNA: TGCAGTGCTAGCGGCCTAGCGGGAAGTGGGGAGACCCAGTACTTC
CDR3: CSASGLAGSGETQYF

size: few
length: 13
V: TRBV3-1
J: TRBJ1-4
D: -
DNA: TGTGCCAGCAAATTTGGGGGGGGTGAAAAACTGTTTTTT
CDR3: CASKFGGGEKLFF

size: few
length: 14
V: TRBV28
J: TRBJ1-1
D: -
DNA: TGTGCCAGCAGTTTATGGGGGGGGAACACTGAAGCTTTCTTT
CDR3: CASSLWGGNTEAFF

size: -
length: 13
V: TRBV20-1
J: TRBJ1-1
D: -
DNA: TGCAGTGCTAGGTACTCCACAGGCCTTGAAGCTTTCTTT
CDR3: CSARYSTGLEAFF

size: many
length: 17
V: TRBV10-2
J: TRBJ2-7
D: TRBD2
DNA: TGCGCCAGCAGTGGGCCGACGCCTCCGGGACTAGCTTACGAGCAGTACTTC
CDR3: CASSGPTPPGLAYEQYF

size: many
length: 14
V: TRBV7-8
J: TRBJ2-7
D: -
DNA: TGCGCCAGCAGCTCCCGGACAATGGGACGCGAGCAGTACTTC
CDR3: CASSSRTMGREQYF

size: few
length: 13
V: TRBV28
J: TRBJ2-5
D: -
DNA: TGTGCCAGCAGTTTGATTGACCAAGAGACCCAGTACTTC
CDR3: CASSLIDQETQYF

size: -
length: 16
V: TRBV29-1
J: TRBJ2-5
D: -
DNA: TGCAGCGTGGCTGGCAGGGCTAATCCACGACAAGAGACCCAGTACTTC
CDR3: CSVAGRANPRQETQYF

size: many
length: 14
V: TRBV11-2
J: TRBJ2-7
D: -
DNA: TGTGCCAGCAGCCCATCGGTAGCGTACTACGAGCAGTACTTC
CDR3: CASSPSVAYYEQYF

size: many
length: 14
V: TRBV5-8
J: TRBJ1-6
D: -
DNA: TGTGCCAGCAGCTTGGAAGCTCGGAATTCACCCCTCCACTTT
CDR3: CASSLEARNSPLHF